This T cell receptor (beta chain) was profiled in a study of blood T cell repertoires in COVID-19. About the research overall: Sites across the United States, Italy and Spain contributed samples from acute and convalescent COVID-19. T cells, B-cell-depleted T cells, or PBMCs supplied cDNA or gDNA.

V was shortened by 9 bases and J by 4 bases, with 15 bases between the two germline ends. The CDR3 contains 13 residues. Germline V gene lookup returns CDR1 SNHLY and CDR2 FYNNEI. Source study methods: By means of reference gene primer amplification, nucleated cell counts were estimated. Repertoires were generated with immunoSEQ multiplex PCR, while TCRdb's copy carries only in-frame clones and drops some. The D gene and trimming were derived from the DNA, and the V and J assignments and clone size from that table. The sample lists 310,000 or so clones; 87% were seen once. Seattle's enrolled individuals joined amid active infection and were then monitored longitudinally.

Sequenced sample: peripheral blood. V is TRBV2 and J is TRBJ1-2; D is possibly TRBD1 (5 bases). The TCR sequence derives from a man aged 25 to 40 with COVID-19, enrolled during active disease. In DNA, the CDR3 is TGTGCCAGTCGCACGGGGGAGGGCTATGGCTACACCTTC. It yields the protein CASRTGEGYGYTF.